This T cell receptor (beta chain) was found in a study of CD8+CD57+ T cells in acquired aplastic anemia. The overall study: Sorted CD4+ and CD8+ cell DNA averaged roughly 3.2 ug.

Genomic DNA acted as the template from which TCR beta VDJ combination and CDR3 sequence profiling were carried out. TCRdb re-called the reads through MiXCR, storing one row per CDR3 protein. The table lists 150,000 to 200,000 distinct CDR3 sequences, 45% to 55% of them singletons. This clonotype was detected ten times or more. Its antigen is unidentified. CD8+CD57+ cell expansion had been shown by flow cytometry in patients chosen for sequencing. Severe acquired aplastic anemia affected all patients. General observations from the study: CD8+ Simpson's diversity in patients was not significantly different from that in controls. Researchers report that fewer than 30 CD8+ CDR3 sequences appeared in both patients and controls.

The CDR3 consists of 16 residues. Germline lookup yields CDR1 LNHNV and CDR2 YYDKDF (reference sequence). V was clipped by 9 bases and J by 5 bases; unmatched bases: 12. This TCR was sampled from a human donor with aplastic anemia. The sequenced sample was sorted CD4+, CD8+, or CD8+CD57+ T cells (not recorded which) from PBMCs. This chain links TRBV15 with TRBJ2-3; the match to TRBD2 covers 12 bases. The CDR3 region is CATSLGLAGRGDTQYF. The CDR3, as DNA: TGTGCCACTTCTCTCGGACTAGCGGGGAGGGGAGATACGCAGTATTTT.